The rows below give T cell receptor beta chains drawn from one sample of a study of identical twins. TCRdb reanalysed the 5' RACE reads using MiXCR and keeps one entry per CDR3 protein. The sample lists some 900,000 distinct CDR3 sequences; roughly 12% were seen once. These data also featured in a second study, about yellow fever vaccine responses in identical twins.

The sample consisted of PBMCs. The receptors come from a woman aged 18-29 years in good health. Both conserved end residues are part of each CDR3. Fields, in order: V gene, D gene, J gene, CDR3 protein. D genes are given only for firm matches.

>TRBV5-1|TRBD1|TRBJ1-1
CASSPGTGTRAEAFF
>TRBV2|NA|TRBJ2-5
CASSPRPATGETQYF
>TRBV20-1|NA|TRBJ2-7
CSASDSLYEQYF
>TRBV10-3|NA|TRBJ2-7
CATTGLGSYEQYF
>TRBV4-1|TRBD2|TRBJ2-7
CASSQSIGRAYEQYF
>TRBV12-3/TRBV12-4|TRBD1|TRBJ1-1
CASSLVSGGVTEAFF
>TRBV12-3/TRBV12-4|NA|TRBJ1-5
CASSWAGEVNQPQHF
>TRBV11-2|TRBD1|TRBJ2-2
CASSYKKKDRAGSGELFF
>TRBV12-3/TRBV12-4|NA|TRBJ2-3
CASSPWGSSDTQYF
>TRBV7-9|TRBD1|TRBJ2-5
CASTPRDRSPKETQYF
>TRBV9|TRBD1|TRBJ1-2
CASSVDVGQGELNYGYTF
>TRBV3-1|NA|TRBJ2-5
CASSQTQGGWETQYF
>TRBV27|NA|TRBJ2-7
CASSLDRLGSTYEQYF
>TRBV29-1|NA|TRBJ2-7
CSVETGTYEQYF
>TRBV5-1|NA|TRBJ2-7
CASSPPGGGYEQYF
>TRBV12-3/TRBV12-4|TRBD1|TRBJ2-4
CASLPGPGQGLSLAKNIQYF
>TRBV29-1|NA|TRBJ2-5
CSVAYGETQYF
>TRBV21-1|NA|TRBJ2-7
CASSKGWRGVTHYEQYF
>TRBV11-2|TRBD1|TRBJ2-7
CASSSPRDRPYEQYF
>TRBV29-1|TRBD2|TRBJ2-7
CSVGTSGRYEQYF
>TRBV11-3|NA|TRBJ2-5
CASSVTGLETQYF
>TRBV11-1|NA|TRBJ2-1
CASSSWAGARGLYNEQFF
>TRBV20-1|NA|TRBJ2-2
CSATHFGSSPGELFF
>TRBV28|TRBD1|TRBJ2-1
CASSPLAGQGLNEQFF
>TRBV29-1|TRBD2|TRBJ2-5
CSVSGGVHETQYF
>TRBV12-3/TRBV12-4|TRBD1|TRBJ1-5
CASRRGGGNQPQHF
>TRBV5-1|TRBD2|TRBJ2-3
CASAMGLAGGDTQYF
>TRBV12-3/TRBV12-4|NA|TRBJ1-1
CASSLGDTTEAFF
>TRBV2|NA|TRBJ2-5
CATAILPERQETQYF
>TRBV15|NA|TRBJ1-4
CATKGIATNEKLFF
>TRBV6-1|NA|TRBJ1-2
CASSEDGGFPNYGYTF
>TRBV20-1|NA|TRBJ2-5
CSARRGHQETQYF
>TRBV3-1|NA|TRBJ2-1
CASSRALRADHNEQFF
>TRBV5-4|TRBD2|TRBJ2-7
CASSLGSPAGEVEQYF
>TRBV20-1|NA|TRBJ1-1
CSARDTMNTEAFF
>TRBV14|TRBD2|TRBJ2-1
CASSRLLAAGREQFF
>TRBV12-3/TRBV12-4|TRBD1|TRBJ1-2
CASIGQGSSGYTF
>TRBV5-1|NA|TRBJ1-4
CASSLEPSEEKLFF
>TRBV27|NA|TRBJ1-5
CASRRGFSQPQHF
>TRBV11-2|TRBD2|TRBJ2-5
CASSAPGGGTKETQYF
>TRBV11-3|NA|TRBJ1-3
CASSLGSSTGNTIYF
>TRBV19|TRBD2|TRBJ2-7
CASSPLAGGFEQYF
>TRBV5-1|NA|TRBJ2-5
CASSLQGKETQYF
>TRBV28|TRBD1|TRBJ1-1
CASSLRTGGAFF
>TRBV27|NA|TRBJ2-3
CASSFLARATDTQYF
>TRBV6-1|TRBD1|TRBJ1-1
CASSRPTGTGNTEAFF
>TRBV7-9|TRBD1|TRBJ2-1
CASSGSGTGISYNEQFF
>TRBV4-1|NA|TRBJ2-1
CASSQELAGTYNEQFF
>TRBV5-1|TRBD2|TRBJ2-1
CASSLSIGTSGSLEQFF
>TRBV29-1|TRBD1|TRBJ1-2
CSVRTGSDGYTF
>TRBV7-9|NA|TRBJ2-1
CASSLGDFYNEQFF
>TRBV5-1|TRBD1|TRBJ1-1
CASSLDGTGLTEAFF
>TRBV12-3/TRBV12-4|NA|TRBJ1-1
CASSSPWGVDTEAFF
>TRBV18|TRBD2|TRBJ2-7
CASSPGLAGKVAYEQYF
>TRBV29-1|TRBD1|TRBJ2-1
CSVQGPGQGGDEQFF
>TRBV20-1|TRBD2|TRBJ2-1
CSARDPKGGLEGLGYNEQFF
>TRBV5-1|NA|TRBJ1-6
CASRVQGDSPLHF
>TRBV5-1|NA|TRBJ2-3
CASSTLSGPQSTDTQYF
>TRBV28|TRBD2|TRBJ2-2
CASSFLGLAGVSSYTGELFF